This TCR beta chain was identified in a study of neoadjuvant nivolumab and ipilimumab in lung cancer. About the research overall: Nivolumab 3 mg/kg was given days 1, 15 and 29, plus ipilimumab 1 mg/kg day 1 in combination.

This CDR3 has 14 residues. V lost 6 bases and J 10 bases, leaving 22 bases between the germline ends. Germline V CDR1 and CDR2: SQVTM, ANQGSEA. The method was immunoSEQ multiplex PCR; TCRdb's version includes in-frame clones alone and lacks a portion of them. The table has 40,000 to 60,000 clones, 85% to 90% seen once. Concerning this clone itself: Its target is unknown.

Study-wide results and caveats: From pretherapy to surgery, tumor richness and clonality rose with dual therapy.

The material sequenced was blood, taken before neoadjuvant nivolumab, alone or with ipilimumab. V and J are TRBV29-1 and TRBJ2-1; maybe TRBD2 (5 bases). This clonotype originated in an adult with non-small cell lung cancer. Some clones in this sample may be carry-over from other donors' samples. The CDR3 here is CSVAFGLGRGEQFF. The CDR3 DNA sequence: TGCAGCGTCGCTTTTGGACTGGGTAGAGGAGAGCAGTTCTTC.